This T cell receptor beta chain was sequenced for a study of T cells in localized non-small cell lung cancer. General study results and limits: Heterogeneity remains possible, as sequencing covered one tumor region only. A median approximately 59 of the top 100 tumor clones appeared in adjacent lung. Overall survival was longer when the density of T cells in the blood was higher. Uninvolved adjacent lung had higher T cell clonality than tumor and all other tissues.

V dropped 4 bases and J dropped 1 base, with 7 bases sitting between them. The length of the CDR3 is 13 residues. Germline V CDR1 and CDR2: LNHNV, YYDKDF (reference sequence). In the case of this clone: The antigen remains unidentified.

The protocol was immunoSEQ multiplex PCR, while the TCRdb copy is restricted to in-frame clones and leaves out a portion. The profile covers tens of thousands of clones, with around 81% appearing a single time and 8% to 10% taken by the ten largest. The chain carries TRBV15 and TRBJ1-1; no clear D. The source of this sequence is a female donor of 60 years or more with stage I lung adenocarcinoma. This sample comprised peripheral blood, obtained before any cancer treatment. As DNA, the CDR3 is TGTGCCACCAGCATCCCTGGGAACACTGAAGCTTTCTTT. Encoded protein: CATSIPGNTEAFF.